The 18 T cell receptor beta chains reported below all come from one sample, sequenced in a study of cytomegalovirus exposure and HLA in healthy donors. 13 Jbeta primers and 60 Vbeta primers were used for the PCR. TCRdb keeps only in-frame clones here, not all; method: immunoSEQ multiplex PCR. There are 85,000 to 90,000 clones in the sample; about 72% occur only once, and 2.1% lies in the top ten. The sample was PBMCs. The source is a man aged 25-40 years in good health and CMV-seronegative.

The chain uses TRBV7-2 and TRBJ1-2; TRBD1 agrees at 8 bases. In germline, CDR1 is SGHTA, CDR2 FQGNSA. The CDR3 is 17 amino acids. Trimming removed 4 bases from V and 0 bases from J; junction bases left unmatched: 10. The CDR3 is CASSSYSGQATNYGYTF. The CDR3 DNA reads as TGTGCCAGCAGCTCCTATTCGGGACAGGCTACTAACTATGGCTACACCTTC.

There are a few counts of this clone. The chain joins TRBV4-1 to TRBJ1-4, with a possible D match to TRBD1 (5 bases). Trimming removed 0 bases from V and 8 bases from J, with 13 bases in between. The CDR3 spans 15 residues. Germline V gives CDR1 MGHRA, CDR2 YSYEKL. CDR3 region: CASSQDKGNWEKLFF. The DNA of the CDR3 is TGCGCCAGCAGCCAAGATAAGGGGAATTGGGAAAAACTGTTTTTT.

This clone has only a few counts. The chain is built from TRBV5-1 and TRBJ1-6; D call uncertain. CDR3 length: 13 residues. The germline V and J ends were trimmed by 0 bases and 7 bases, with 5 bases remaining between them. Germline CDR1 and CDR2: SGHRS and YFSETQ. CDR3 in DNA: TGCGCCAGCAGCTTGGTACGGAATTCACCCCTCCACTTT. This codes for CASSLVRNSPLHF. The variable domain in full, with the rest retrieved from reference TRBV5-1 and TRBJ1-6, is KAGVTQTPRYLIKTRGQQVTLSCSPISGHRSVSWYQQTPGQGLQFLFEYFSETQRNKGNFPGRFSGRQFSNSRSEMNVSTLELGDSALYLCASSLVRNSPLHFGNGTRLTVT.

This rearrangement joins TRBV2 to TRBJ2-1; perhaps TRBD2 as D (6 bases). Germline V lookup: CDR1 SNHLY, CDR2 FYNNEI. V was shortened by 4 bases and J by 3 bases, with 19 bases between the two germline ends. This CDR3 spans 17 amino acids. The CDR3: CASSGMGGLPYYNEQFF. In DNA, the CDR3 is TGTGCCAGCAGTGGTATGGGGGGACTCCCGTACTACAATGAGCAGTTCTTC.

This chain links TRBV6-1 with TRBJ2-3; 16 bases map to TRBD2. Germline loops: CDR1 MNHNS, CDR2 SASEGT. The CDR3 length is 17 residues. The junction had 7 bases not matched to a gene; V was cut back by 4 bases and J by 6 bases. The CDR3 spells CASSGDLGLAGGDTQYF. Written as DNA, the CDR3 is TGTGCCAGCAGTGGGGACCTGGGACTAGCGGGGGGGGATACGCAGTATTTT.

This clone was seen a single time. An end of the junction does not agree with germline; a read error may underlie this. The genes are TRBV15 and TRBJ1-1; 8 nucleotides align to TRBD1. CDR1 LNHNV and CDR2 YYDKDF come from the germline V gene (reference sequence). This CDR3 spans 11 amino acids. Here the CDR3 DNA reads TGTGCCACCAGCAGAGATGGTAGGACAGGGTTT. This gives the protein CATSRDGRTGF.

This chain connects TRBV5-5 to TRBJ2-7; maybe TRBD2 (5 bases). The CDR3 covers 15 residues. V was shortened by 1 base and J by 6 bases, with 17 bases between the two germline ends. Germline loops: CDR1 SGHKS, CDR2 YYEKEE (reference sequence). As DNA, the CDR3 is TGTGCCAGCAGCTTGAATATTAACACGGAGGCCGAGCAGTACTTC. Residues: CASSLNINTEAEQYF.

J is TRBJ1-2 and V is TRBV29-1; a weak D match, TRBD1 (6 bases). The V end lost 7 bases, the J end lost 2 bases, and 17 bases lay between the germline ends. The CDR3 consists of 14 residues. Per germline, CDR1 SQVTM and CDR2 ANQGSEA. The CDR3 here is CSGSPGGQNYGYTF. CDR3 nucleotide sequence: TGCAGCGGATCTCCCGGGGGGCAGAACTATGGCTACACCTTC.

Only one count was recorded for this clone. The V call is TRBV30, the J call TRBJ1-2; TRBD1 aligns across 8 bases. J was trimmed by 4 bases and V by 4 bases; bases with no gene match: 2. Per the germline V gene, CDR1 is GTSNPN and CDR2 is SVGIG (reference sequence). CDR3 length: 12 amino acids. CDR3 loop: CAWTGGVYGYTF. The CDR3 region has the DNA TGTGCCTGGACAGGGGGCGTCTATGGCTACACCTTC.

This clone has only a few counts. The chain has TRBV30 and TRBJ2-7; the D is unclear. V was shortened by 5 bases and J by 4 bases, with 9 bases between the two germline ends. Per the germline V gene, CDR1 is GTSNPN and CDR2 is SVGIG (reference sequence). The CDR3 length is 11 residues. CDR3 DNA: TGTGCCTGGCAACGGTCATACGAGCAGTACTTC. Protein sequence: CAWQRSYEQYF.

V usage is TRBV29-1 and J usage is TRBJ2-5; 7 bases are shared with TRBD2. The germline V gene has CDR1 SQVTM and CDR2 ANQGSEA. After removal of 6 bases from V and 2 bases from J, the junction contained 3 bases not matched to a gene. This CDR3 is 12 amino acids long. CDR3 region: CSVRDYQETQYF. DNA of the CDR3: TGCAGCGTGAGGGACTATCAAGAGACCCAGTACTTC.

The chain combines TRBV27 with TRBJ2-1; 7 bases fit TRBD1. CDR1 and CDR2 (germline): MNHEY, SMNVEV (reference sequence). Trimming at V came to 5 bases and at J to 1 base, leaving 8 bases not matched to a gene. The CDR3 is made up of 16 amino acids. Here the CDR3 DNA reads TGTGCCAGCAGTCCAACCACAGGGGTGTCCTACAATGAGCAGTTCTTC. Translating it yields CASSPTTGVSYNEQFF.

The chain links TRBV18 to TRBJ1-5, with 9 bases identical to TRBD1. Per the germline V gene, CDR1 is KGHSH and CDR2 is LQKENI. The CDR3 loop spans 20 amino acids. The trim removed 2 bases at V and 0 bases at J, leaving 14 bases unmatched. The CDR3 region has the DNA TGTGCCAGCTCACCAACGGGACAGGGTCGGATGGAGTATAGCAATCAGCCCCAGCATTTT. This translates into CASSPTGQGRMEYSNQPQHF.

J is TRBJ1-5 and V is TRBV2; a possible D gene is TRBD1 (5 bases). The CDR3 extends over 13 amino acids. The germline CDR1 and CDR2 sequences are SNHLY and FYNNEI. Trimming shortened V by 7 bases and J by 6 bases, and 13 bases separated the two germline ends. The CDR3 spells CASKEGLAQPQHF. In DNA, the CDR3 is TGTGCCAGCAAGGAGGGGCTGGCTCAGCCCCAGCATTTT.

Worth noting for this clone: At one boundary the junction diverges from the germline segment, which might be a read error. This chain connects TRBV7-9 to TRBJ1-5; D not certain. In germline, CDR1 is SEHNR, CDR2 FQNEAQ (reference sequence). The CDR3 runs 12 residues. CDR3 amino acids: CSSSLPGQPQHF. For the CDR3, the DNA is TGTTCCAGCAGCTTGCCGGGGCAGCCCCAGCATTTT. The full variable domain, rest sourced from reference TRBV7-9 and TRBJ1-5, is DTGVSQNPRHKITKRGQNVTFRCDPISEHNRLYWYRQTLGQGPEFLTYFQNEAQLEKSRLLSDRFSAERPKGSFSTLEIQRTEQGDSAMYLCSSSLPGQPQHFGDGTRLSIL.

A few counts support this clone. The chain joins TRBV19 to TRBJ1-1, with D perhaps matching TRBD1 (5 bases). Trimming left V 6 bases short and J 5 bases short, with 19 bases between. Germline CDR1 and CDR2: LNHDA and SQIVND (reference sequence). The CDR3 contains 15 residues. CDR3 in amino acids: CASRRDQGLGTEAFF. The CDR3 nucleotides read TGTGCCAGTAGAAGGGATCAGGGTCTGGGTACTGAAGCTTTCTTT.

The chain recombines TRBV6-5 with TRBJ2-5, with a tentative D call TRBD1 (6 bases). The CDR3 length is 13 residues. Trimming left V 4 bases short and J 3 bases short, with 9 bases between. Germline V CDR1 and CDR2: MNHEY, SVGAGI. CDR3 in amino acids: CASSSYREETQYF. The CDR3 DNA reads TGTGCCAGCAGTTCCTACAGGGAAGAGACCCAGTACTTC.

The chain links TRBV27 to TRBJ1-1; TRBD1 agrees at 9 bases. Trimming at V came to 6 bases and at J to 8 bases, leaving 19 bases not matched to a gene. The germline V gene has CDR1 MNHEY and CDR2 SMNVEV (reference sequence). The CDR3 loop spans 17 amino acids. In nucleotides, the CDR3 is TGTGCCAGCAGCACCCGCCCCAGGGGACAGGGAATTGCGGAAGCTTTCTTT. Its translation is CASSTRPRGQGIAEAFF.